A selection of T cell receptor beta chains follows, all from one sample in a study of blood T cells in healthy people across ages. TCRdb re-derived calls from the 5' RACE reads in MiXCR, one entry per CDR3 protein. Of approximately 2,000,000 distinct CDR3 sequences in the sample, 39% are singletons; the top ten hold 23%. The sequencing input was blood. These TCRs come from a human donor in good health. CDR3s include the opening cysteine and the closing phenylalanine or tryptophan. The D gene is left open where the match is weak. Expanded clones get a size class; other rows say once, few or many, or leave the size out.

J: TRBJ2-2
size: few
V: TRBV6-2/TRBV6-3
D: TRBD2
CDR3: CASSSRRGGNTGELFF
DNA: TGTGCCAGCAGTTCTCGACGGGGGGGGAACACCGGGGAGCTGTTTTTT

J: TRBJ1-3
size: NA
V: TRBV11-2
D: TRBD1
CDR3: CASSYGQVPGNTIYF
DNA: TGTGCCAGCAGCTACGGACAGGTTCCTGGAAACACCATATATTTT

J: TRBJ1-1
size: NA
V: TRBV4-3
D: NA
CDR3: CASSQESRRNTEAFF
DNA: TGCGCCAGCAGCCAAGAGTCGCGGAGGAACACTGAAGCTTTCTTT

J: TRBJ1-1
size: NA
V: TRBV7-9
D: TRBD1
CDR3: CASSWGQTEAFF
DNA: TGTGCCAGCAGCTGGGGACAGACAGAAGCTTTCTTT

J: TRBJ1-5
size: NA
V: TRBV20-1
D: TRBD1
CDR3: CSATDRVAQPQHF
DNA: TGCAGTGCTACCGACAGGGTGGCTCAGCCCCAGCATTTT

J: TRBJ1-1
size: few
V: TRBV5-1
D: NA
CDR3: CASSLMPGAGGTEAFF
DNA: TGCGCCAGCAGCTTGATGCCAGGGGCGGGAGGCACTGAAGCTTTCTTT

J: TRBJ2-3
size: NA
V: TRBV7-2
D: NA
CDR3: CASSPAVGDTQYF
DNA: TGTGCCAGCAGCCCAGCAGTAGGAGATACGCAGTATTTT

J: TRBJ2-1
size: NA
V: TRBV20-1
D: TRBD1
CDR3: CSAELGQGPHNEQFF
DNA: TGCAGTGCAGAACTAGGACAGGGGCCTCATAATGAGCAGTTCTTC

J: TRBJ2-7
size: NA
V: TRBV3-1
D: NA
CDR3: CASSQDSLTYEQYF
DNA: TGTGCCAGCAGCCAAGATAGCCTTACCTACGAGCAGTACTTC

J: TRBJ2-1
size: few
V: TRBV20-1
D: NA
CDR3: CSATSSGGRFSSYNEQFF
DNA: TGCAGTGCTACCTCTTCCGGGGGCCGATTTAGCTCCTACAATGAGCAGTTCTTC

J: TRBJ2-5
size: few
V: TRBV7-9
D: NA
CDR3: CASSARLQETQYF
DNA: TGTGCCAGCAGCGCCCGATTGCAAGAGACCCAGTACTTC

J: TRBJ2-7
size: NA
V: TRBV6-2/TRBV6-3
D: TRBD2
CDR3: CASRLSSGGYEQYF
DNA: TGTGCCAGCAGGCTATCTAGCGGGGGTTACGAGCAGTACTTC

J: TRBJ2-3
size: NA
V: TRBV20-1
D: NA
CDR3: CSASYTHRDTQYF
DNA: TGCAGTGCTAGCTACACCCACAGAGATACGCAGTATTTT

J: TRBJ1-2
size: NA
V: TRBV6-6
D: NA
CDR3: CASSYGYEHTGYTF
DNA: TGTGCCAGCAGTTACGGTTACGAACATACGGGCTACACCTTC

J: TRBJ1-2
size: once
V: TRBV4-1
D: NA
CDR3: CASGQGGAVYGYTF
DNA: TGCGCCAGCGGCCAAGGGGGGGCAGTCTATGGCTACACCTTC

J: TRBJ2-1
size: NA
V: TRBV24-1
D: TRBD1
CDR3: CATSDLLGQGNGDEQFF
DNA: TGTGCCACCAGTGATTTGCTCGGACAGGGTAACGGCGATGAGCAGTTCTTC

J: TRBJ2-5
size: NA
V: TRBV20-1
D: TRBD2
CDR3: CSASGSGGYNEQYF
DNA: TGCAGTGCTAGCGGTAGCGGGGGGTACAATGAGCAGTACTTC